This T cell receptor beta chain was documented in a study of shared clonotypes between healthy human individuals. CDR1 is GTSNPN and CDR2 is SVGIG in the germline V gene (reference sequence). The CDR3 is 12 residues long. The V end lost 5 bases, the J end lost 2 bases, and 9 bases lay between the germline ends. Naive CD8 cells were CD45RO-negative, positively selected for CCR7, excluding terminally differentiated effector memory CD45RA+ cells. In its sample, this clone was seen a few times. The data were produced by immunoSEQ multiplex PCR, yet TCRdb's version contains in-frame clones alone and is incomplete. Among more than 2 million clones, approximately 92% were seen once, and the ten largest hold about 1.6%.

The rearrangement uses TRBV30 and TRBJ1-1; a weak D match, TRBD1 (6 bases). The source material was naive CD8+ T cells from PBMCs. This clonotype was sampled from a man aged 18-30 years in good health. Some clones in this sample may be carry-over from other donors' samples. CDR3 amino acids: CAWGTTNTEAFF. Here the CDR3 DNA reads TGTGCCTGGGGGACAACAAACACTGAAGCTTTCTTT.